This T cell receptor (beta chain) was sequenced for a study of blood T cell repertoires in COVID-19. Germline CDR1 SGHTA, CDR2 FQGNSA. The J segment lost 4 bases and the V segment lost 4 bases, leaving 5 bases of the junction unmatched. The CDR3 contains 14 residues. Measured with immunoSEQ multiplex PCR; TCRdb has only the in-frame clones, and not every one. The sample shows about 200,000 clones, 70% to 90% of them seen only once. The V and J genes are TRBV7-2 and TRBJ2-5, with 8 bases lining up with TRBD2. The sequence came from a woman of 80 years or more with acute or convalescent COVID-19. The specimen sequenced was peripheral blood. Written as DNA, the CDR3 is TGTGCCAGCAGCTCTAGACTAGCGACAGAGACCCAGTACTTC. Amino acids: CASSSRLATETQYF.